This T cell receptor (beta chain) was captured by sequencing in a study of T cell changes during pregnancy in multiple sclerosis. The data were produced by immunoSEQ multiplex PCR, yet TCRdb's version contains in-frame clones alone and is incomplete. The table lists tens of thousands of clones, around nine tenths of them singletons, with 0.45% to 0.55% in the top ten. The sequence came from a female donor with multiple sclerosis, enrolled in a pregnancy study. Sequenced here: CD4+ T cells from peripheral blood mononuclear cells, sampled in the second trimester of pregnancy.

Here the CDR3 reads CASNLIAGDETQYF. The CDR3 nucleotides read TGCGCCAGCAACCTTATAGCGGGAGACGAGACCCAGTACTTC. The rearrangement joins TRBV5-1 to TRBJ2-5, with 9 bases identical to TRBD2. Trimming cost V 6 bases and J 5 bases; bases outside gene matches: 8. Germline V CDR1 and CDR2: SGHRS, YFSETQ. This CDR3 region has 14 residues.